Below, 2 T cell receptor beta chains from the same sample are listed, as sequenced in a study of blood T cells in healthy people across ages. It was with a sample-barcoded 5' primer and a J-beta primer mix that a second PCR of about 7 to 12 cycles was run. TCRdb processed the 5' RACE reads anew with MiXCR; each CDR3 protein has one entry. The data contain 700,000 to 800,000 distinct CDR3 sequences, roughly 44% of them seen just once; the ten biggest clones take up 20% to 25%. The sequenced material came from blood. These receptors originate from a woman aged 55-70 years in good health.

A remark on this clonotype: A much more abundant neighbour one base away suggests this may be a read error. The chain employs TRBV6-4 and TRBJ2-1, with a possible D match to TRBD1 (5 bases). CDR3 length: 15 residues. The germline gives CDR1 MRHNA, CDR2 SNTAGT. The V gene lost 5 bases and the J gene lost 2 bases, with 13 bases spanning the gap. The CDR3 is CASSCEQGTYNEQFF. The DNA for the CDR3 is TGTGCCAGCAGTTGCGAGCAGGGCACCTACAATGAGCAGTTCTTC.

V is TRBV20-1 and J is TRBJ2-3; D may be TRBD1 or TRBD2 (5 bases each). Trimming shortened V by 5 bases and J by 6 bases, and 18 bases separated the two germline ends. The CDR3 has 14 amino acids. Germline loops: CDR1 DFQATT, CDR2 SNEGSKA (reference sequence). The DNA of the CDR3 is TGCAGTGCTCAGAGACCGGGGCAAGGGGATACGCAGTATTTT. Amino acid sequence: CSAQRPGQGDTQYF.